This TCR beta chain was identified in a study of beta chain features in type 1 diabetes. Study summary: Cell yields, gender and age were comparable in patients and healthy donors.

General observations from the study: In every one of the four CD4+ subsets, TCRB CDR3s were moderately but significantly shorter in Type 1 diabetes patients. The study notes PCR might favor shorter templates equally in patients and controls. VDJ junctions from patients with type 1 diabetes contained fewer insertions and more deletions.

The CDR3 sequence is 16 residues long. V lost 0 bases, J lost 0 bases, and 4 bases stayed unmatched. Germline CDR1 is SGDLS and CDR2 is YYNGEE. Sequencing targeted expressed TCRB transcripts, as all isolated RNA had been reverse transcribed. Using immunoSEQ multiplex PCR, the repertoire was profiled, and TCRdb retains in-frame clones only, with some absent. The table has 250,000 or so clones, approximately 14% seen once. Regarding this clone: As yet, its antigen is unknown.

The sequenced sample consisted of naive CD4+ T cells from blood. This sequence joins TRBV9 and TRBJ2-3; 7 positions agree with TRBD2. This receptor was taken from a man between 25 and 39 years old with type 1 diabetes. The CDR3 DNA is TGTGCCAGCAGCGTAGGGGAGGGCGGGAGCACAGATACGCAGTATTTT. Protein: CASSVGEGGSTDTQYF.